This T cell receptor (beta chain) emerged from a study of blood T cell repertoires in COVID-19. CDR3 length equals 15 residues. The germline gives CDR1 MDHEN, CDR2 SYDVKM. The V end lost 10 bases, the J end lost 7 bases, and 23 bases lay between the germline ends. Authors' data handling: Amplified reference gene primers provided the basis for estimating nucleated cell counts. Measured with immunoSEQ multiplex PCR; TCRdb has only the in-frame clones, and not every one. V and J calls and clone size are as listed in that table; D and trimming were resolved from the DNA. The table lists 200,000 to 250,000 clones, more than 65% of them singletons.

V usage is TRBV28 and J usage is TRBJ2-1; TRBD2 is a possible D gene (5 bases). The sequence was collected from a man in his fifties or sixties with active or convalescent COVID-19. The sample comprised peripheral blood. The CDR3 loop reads CATRFGLATVNEQFF. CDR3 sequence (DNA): TGTGCCACCCGGTTTGGTCTAGCTACTGTAAATGAGCAGTTCTTC.